This record covers a single T cell receptor beta chain. Trimming removed 7 bases from V and 6 bases from J; junction bases left unmatched: 10. The CDR3 totals 15 residues. The V gene's germline CDR1 is SNHLY and CDR2 FYNNEI. These data originate in a study of blood T cell repertoires in COVID-19. Clones were sequenced by immunoSEQ multiplex PCR, and TCRdb holds only the in-frame ones, with some missing. The data contain some 170,000 clones, roughly 82% of them seen just once; the ten biggest clones take up 13% to 15%. This clonotype was sampled from a man aged 50 to 60 who had recovered from COVID-19. Specimen: PBMCs or T cells enriched from blood (not recorded which). The chain is built from TRBV2 and TRBJ2-2; 8 positions match TRBD2. The CDR3 loop reads CASIRSGGKAGELFF. The CDR3 nucleotides read TGTGCCAGCATCCGAAGCGGGGGTAAAGCCGGGGAGCTGTTTTTT.